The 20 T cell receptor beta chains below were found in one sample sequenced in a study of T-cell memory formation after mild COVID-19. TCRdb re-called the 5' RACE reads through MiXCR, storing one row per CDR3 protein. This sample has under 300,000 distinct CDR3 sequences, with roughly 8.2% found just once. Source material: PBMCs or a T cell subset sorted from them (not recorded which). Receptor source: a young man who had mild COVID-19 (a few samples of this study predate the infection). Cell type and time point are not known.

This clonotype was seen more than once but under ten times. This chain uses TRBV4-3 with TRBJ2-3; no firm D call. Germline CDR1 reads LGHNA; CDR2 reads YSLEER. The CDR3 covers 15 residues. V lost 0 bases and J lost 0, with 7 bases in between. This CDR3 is CASSQDSPSTDTQYF. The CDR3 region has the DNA TGCGCCAGCAGCCAAGATTCTCCTAGCACAGATACGCAGTATTTT.

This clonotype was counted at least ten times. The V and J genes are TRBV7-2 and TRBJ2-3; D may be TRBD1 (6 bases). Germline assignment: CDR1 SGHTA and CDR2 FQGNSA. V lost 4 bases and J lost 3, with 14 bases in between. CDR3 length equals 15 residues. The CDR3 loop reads CASSSGQPITDTQYF. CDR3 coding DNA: TGTGCCAGCAGCTCCGGACAGCCGATTACAGATACGCAGTATTTT.

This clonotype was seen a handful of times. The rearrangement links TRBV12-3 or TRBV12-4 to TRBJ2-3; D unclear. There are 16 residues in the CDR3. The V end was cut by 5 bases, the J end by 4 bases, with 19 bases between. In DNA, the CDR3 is TGTGCCAGCAGTCCTACCGTATCGTGGGGATCAGATACGCAGTATTTT. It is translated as CASSPTVSWGSDTQYF.

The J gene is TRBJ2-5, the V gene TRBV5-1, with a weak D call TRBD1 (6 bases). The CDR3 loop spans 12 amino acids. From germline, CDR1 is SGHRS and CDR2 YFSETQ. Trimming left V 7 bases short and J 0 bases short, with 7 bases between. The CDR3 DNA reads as TGCGCCAGCCGGGACAACCAAGAGACCCAGTACTTC. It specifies CASRDNQETQYF.

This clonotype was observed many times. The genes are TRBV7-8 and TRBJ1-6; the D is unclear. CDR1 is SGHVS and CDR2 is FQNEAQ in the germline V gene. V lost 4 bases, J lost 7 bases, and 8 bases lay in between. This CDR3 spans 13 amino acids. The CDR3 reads CASSSTRNSPLHF. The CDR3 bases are TGTGCCAGCAGCTCGACAAGGAATTCACCCCTCCACTTT.

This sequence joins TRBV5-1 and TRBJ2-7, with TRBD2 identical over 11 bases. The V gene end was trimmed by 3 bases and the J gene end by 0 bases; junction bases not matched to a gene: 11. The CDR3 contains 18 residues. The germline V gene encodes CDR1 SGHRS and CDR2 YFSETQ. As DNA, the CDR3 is TGCGCCAGCAGCTCCCAGAGTAGCGGGGGGGCCACCTCCTACGAGCAGTACTTC. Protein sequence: CASSSQSSGGATSYEQYF.

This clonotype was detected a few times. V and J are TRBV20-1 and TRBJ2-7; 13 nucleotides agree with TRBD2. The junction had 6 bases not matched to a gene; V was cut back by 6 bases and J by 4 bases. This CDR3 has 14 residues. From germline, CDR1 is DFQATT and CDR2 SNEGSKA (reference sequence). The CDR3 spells CSANRLAGGYEQYV. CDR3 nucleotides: TGCAGTGCGAACCGACTAGCGGGGGGTTACGAGCAGTACGTC.

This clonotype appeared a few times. CDR3 loop: CASSFSGEAEAFF. For the CDR3, the DNA is TGTGCCAGCAGCTTTTCAGGGGAGGCTGAAGCTTTCTTT. The chain employs TRBV5-4 and TRBJ1-1, with a tentative D call TRBD1 (6 bases). The germline V gene encodes CDR1 SGHNT and CDR2 YYREEE (reference sequence). The CDR3 is 13 residues long. Trimming stripped 2 bases from V and 6 bases from J, with 11 bases between.

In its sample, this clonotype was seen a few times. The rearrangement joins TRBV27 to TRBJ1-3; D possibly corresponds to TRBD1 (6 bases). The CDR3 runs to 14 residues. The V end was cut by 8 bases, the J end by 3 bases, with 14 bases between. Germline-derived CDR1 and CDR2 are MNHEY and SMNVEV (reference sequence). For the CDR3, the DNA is TGTGCCAGCTCCCGAGGGGGAAGTGGAAACACCATATATTTT. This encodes CASSRGGSGNTIYF.

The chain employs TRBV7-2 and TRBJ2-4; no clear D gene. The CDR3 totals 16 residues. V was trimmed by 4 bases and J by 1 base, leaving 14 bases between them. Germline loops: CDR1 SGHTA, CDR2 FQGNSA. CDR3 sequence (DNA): TGTGCCAGCAGCTACCTAAGTAGGTTGGCCAAAAACATTCAGTACTTC. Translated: CASSYLSRLAKNIQYF.

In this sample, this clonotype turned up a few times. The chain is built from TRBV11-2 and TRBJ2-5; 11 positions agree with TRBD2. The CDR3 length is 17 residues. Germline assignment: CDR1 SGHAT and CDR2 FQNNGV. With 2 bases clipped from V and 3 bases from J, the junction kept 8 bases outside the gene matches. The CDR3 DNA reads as TGTGCCAGCAGCTTAAGCTCGCGACTAGCGGGGAAAGAGACCCAGTACTTC. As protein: CASSLSSRLAGKETQYF.

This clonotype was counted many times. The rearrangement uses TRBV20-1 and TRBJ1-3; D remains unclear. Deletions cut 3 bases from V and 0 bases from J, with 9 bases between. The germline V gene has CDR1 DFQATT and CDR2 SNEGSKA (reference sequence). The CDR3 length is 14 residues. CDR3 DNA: TGCAGTGCTAGCTATGGGAGCTCTGGAAACACCATATATTTT. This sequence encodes CSASYGSSGNTIYF.

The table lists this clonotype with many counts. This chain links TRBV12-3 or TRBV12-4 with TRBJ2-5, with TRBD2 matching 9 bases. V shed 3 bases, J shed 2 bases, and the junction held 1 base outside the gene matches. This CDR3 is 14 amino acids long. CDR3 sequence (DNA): TGTGCCAGCAGTTTCAGCGGGGGGCAAGAGACCCAGTACTTC. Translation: CASSFSGGQETQYF.

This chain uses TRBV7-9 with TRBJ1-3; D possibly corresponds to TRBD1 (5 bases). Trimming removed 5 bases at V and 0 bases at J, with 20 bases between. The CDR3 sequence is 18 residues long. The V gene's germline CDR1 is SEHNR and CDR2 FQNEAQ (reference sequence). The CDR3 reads CASSAGPTGRSSGNTIYF. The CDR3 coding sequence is TGTGCCAGCAGCGCTGGACCTACGGGACGGAGCTCTGGAAACACCATATATTTT.

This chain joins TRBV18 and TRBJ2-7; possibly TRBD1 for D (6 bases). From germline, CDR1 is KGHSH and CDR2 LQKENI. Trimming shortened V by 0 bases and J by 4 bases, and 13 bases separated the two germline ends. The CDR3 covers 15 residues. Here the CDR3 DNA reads TGTGCCAGCTCACCACCGGGGGCCAGGAGGTACGAGCAGTACGTC. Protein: CASSPPGARRYEQYV.

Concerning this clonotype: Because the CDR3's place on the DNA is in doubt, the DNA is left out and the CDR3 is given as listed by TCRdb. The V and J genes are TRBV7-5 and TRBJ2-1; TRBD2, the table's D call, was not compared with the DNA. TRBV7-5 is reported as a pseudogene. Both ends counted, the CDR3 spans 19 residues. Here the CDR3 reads CISVPEANGLAGAYNEQFF.

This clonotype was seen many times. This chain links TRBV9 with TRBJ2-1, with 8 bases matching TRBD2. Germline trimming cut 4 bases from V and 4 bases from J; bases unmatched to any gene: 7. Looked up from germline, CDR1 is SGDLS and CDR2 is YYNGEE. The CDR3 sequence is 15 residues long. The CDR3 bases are TGTGCCAGCAGCTCTGGACTAGCTTCGTACAATGAGCAGTTCTTC. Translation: CASSSGLASYNEQFF.

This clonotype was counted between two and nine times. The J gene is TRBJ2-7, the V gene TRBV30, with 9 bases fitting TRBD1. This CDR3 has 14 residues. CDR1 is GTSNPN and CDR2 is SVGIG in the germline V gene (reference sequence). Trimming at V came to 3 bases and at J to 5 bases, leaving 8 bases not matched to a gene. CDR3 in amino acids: CAWSLGTGLDEQYF. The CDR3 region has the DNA TGTGCCTGGAGCCTCGGGACAGGGCTCGACGAGCAGTACTTC. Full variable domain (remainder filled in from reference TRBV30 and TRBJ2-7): SQTIHQWPATLVQPVGSPLSLECTVEGTSNPNLYWYRQAAGRGLQLLFYSVGIGQISSEVPQNLSASRPQDRQFILSSKKLLLSDSGFYLCAWSLGTGLDEQYFGPGTRLTVT.

CDR3 protein: CASSPGGVASYEQYF. The CDR3 nucleotides are TGTGCCAGCAGCCCTGGGGGGGTGGCGTCCTACGAGCAGTACTTC. V usage is TRBV7-6 and J usage is TRBJ2-7; 7 positions agree with TRBD2. Per germline, CDR1 SGHVS and CDR2 FNYEAQ. The ends lost 5 bases at V and 1 base at J; junction bases unmatched: 8. This CDR3 has 15 residues.

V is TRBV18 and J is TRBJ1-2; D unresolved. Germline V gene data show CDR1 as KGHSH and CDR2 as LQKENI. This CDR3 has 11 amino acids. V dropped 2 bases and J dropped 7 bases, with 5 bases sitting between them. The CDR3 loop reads CASSPSSGYTF. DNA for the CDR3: TGTGCCAGCTCACCAAGCTCTGGCTACACCTTC.